This is a list of T cell receptor beta chains from one sample in a study of cytomegalovirus exposure and HLA in healthy donors. Sequencing used immunoSEQ multiplex PCR; TCRdb keeps in-frame clones, though not all of them. The sample shows 100,000 to 150,000 clones, 72% of them seen only once. The sample taken for sequencing was PBMCs. Receptor source: a man aged 25 to 40 in good health and CMV-seronegative. Each CDR3 is given without its conserved first and last residue. A D gene is named only where the DNA matches it firmly.

TRBD2 | TRBV27 | ASSLFRGVQY
TRBD1 | TRBV28 | ASSPTGANTEAF
NA | TRBV27 | ASSSGDSPLH
NA | TRBV25-1 | ASSEYEDTYGNTIY
NA | TRBV25-1 | ASSRRVPEAF
TRBD1 | TRBV5-8 | ASSLRGGNQPQH
NA | TRBV28 | ASSLRGKLF
NA | TRBV18 | ASSPRQGENTEAF
TRBD1 | TRBV19 | ALGRGETQY
NA | TRBV5-1 | ASSPSLGADTEAF
NA | TRBV7-3 | ASRWGSNTEAF
TRBD2 | TRBV28 | ASSLWAGGRAGANVLT
TRBD2 | TRBV19 | ASRDSGGNYEQY
NA | TRBV20-1 | SADRSYEQY
NA | TRBV18 | ASSRARLGYEQY
TRBD2 | TRBV2 | ASKQTSGGARRY
TRBD1 | TRBV29-1 | SVVTTGDQPQH
TRBD2 | TRBV7-9 | SSSLGLADQETQY
NA | TRBV4-1 | ASSLKAGTASYEQY
TRBD2 | TRBV10-2 | ASSELSGGVSYNEQF
TRBD2 | TRBV9 | ASSPTPGLAISTDTQY
NA | TRBV23-1 | ASSQVAPGKRSVEQY
NA | TRBV5-5 | ASRKTGGGFNYGYT
NA | TRBV5-4 | ASSFEIYSNQPQH
TRBD1 | TRBV9 | ASSATGDHYGYT
TRBD2 | TRBV11-2 | ASSFPSTSGGAAQY
TRBD1 | TRBV19 | ASSIGQGVAGELF
NA | TRBV28 | ASSTRREQY